The 20 T cell receptor beta chains below come from one sample, sequenced in a study of blood T cell repertoires in COVID-19. Sequenced by immunoSEQ multiplex PCR; TCRdb stores in-frame clones only, minus some. The table lists about 330,000 clones, roughly 85% of them singletons. Input material: peripheral blood. These receptors were obtained from a human donor in a cohort sampled during active COVID-19.

V usage is TRBV30 and J usage is TRBJ1-3; 10 bases align to TRBD1. This CDR3 is built from 16 residues. The ends lost 2 bases at V and 3 bases at J; junction bases unmatched: 7. The germline V gene encodes CDR1 GTSNPN and CDR2 SVGIG (reference sequence). The DNA of the CDR3 is TGTGCCTGGAGTCTCGCCGGGACAGGGGTTGGAAACACCATATATTTT. Its protein product is CAWSLAGTGVGNTIYF. Filled out from reference TRBV30 and TRBJ1-3, the complete variable domain reads SQTIHQWPATLVQPVGSPLSLECTVEGTSNPNLYWYRQAAGRGLQLLFYSVGIGQISSEVPQNLSASRPQDRQFILSSKKLLLSDSGFYLCAWSLAGTGVGNTIYFGEGSWLTVV.

This chain uses TRBV18 with TRBJ2-4, with D possibly TRBD2 on 5 matching bases. V lost 2 bases and J 0 bases, leaving 8 bases between the germline ends. The germline V gene encodes CDR1 KGHSH and CDR2 LQKENI. The length of the CDR3 is 15 residues. CDR3 sequence reads: CASSPEGIAKNIQYF. CDR3 in DNA: TGTGCCAGCTCACCAGAGGGCATAGCCAAAAACATTCAGTACTTC.

The rearrangement uses TRBV15 and TRBJ2-1; D remains ambiguous. This CDR3 contains 16 residues. In germline, CDR1 is LNHNV, CDR2 YYDKDF (reference sequence). V lost 0 bases and J lost 4, with 13 bases in between. The CDR3 DNA is TGTGCCACCAGCAGAGAAGGCCTGACAAATTACAATGAGCAGTTCTTC. The encoded protein is CATSREGLTNYNEQFF.

This clone came up once. This chain uses TRBV5-1 with TRBJ2-1; D gene ambiguous. The V gene's germline CDR1 is SGHRS and CDR2 YFSETQ. Trimming took 2 bases from V and 7 from J, leaving 10 bases between them. The CDR3 has 13 residues. CDR3 region: CASSFFTGNEQFF. The CDR3 coding sequence is TGCGCCAGCAGCTTCTTCACCGGGAATGAGCAGTTCTTC.

The chain joins TRBV19 to TRBJ1-5; D gene uncertain. The CDR3 has 16 residues. Germline CDR1 LNHDA, CDR2 SQIVND (reference sequence). V lost 9 bases and J lost 3, with 21 bases in between. The CDR3 sequence: CASLSSPGFLNQPQHF. For the CDR3, the DNA is TGTGCCAGCCTCTCAAGCCCCGGGTTCCTCAATCAGCCCCAGCATTTT.

The chain joins TRBV5-1 to TRBJ1-1; a weak D match, TRBD1 (5 bases). Germline V gene data show CDR1 as SGHRS and CDR2 as YFSETQ. The CDR3 is 14 amino acids. The V end lost 0 bases, the J end lost 4 bases, and 10 bases lay between the germline ends. The CDR3 reads CASSLASGLTEAFF. The DNA for the CDR3 is TGCGCCAGCAGCTTGGCCTCAGGGCTCACTGAAGCTTTCTTT.

In this sample, this clone turned up once. This chain uses TRBV30 with TRBJ2-7, with 8 nucleotides matching TRBD2. The CDR3 is 14 amino acids. The V gene end was trimmed by 2 bases and the J gene end by 0 bases; junction bases not matched to a gene: 3. Germline V gene sequence: CDR1 GTSNPN, CDR2 SVGIG (reference sequence). The DNA of the CDR3 is TGTGCCTGGAGTAGACGGGGGGGCTCCTACGAGCAGTACTTC. It specifies CAWSRRGGSYEQYF.

The chain is built from TRBV10-3 and TRBJ2-1, with a tentative D call TRBD2 (5 bases). The germline V and J ends were trimmed by 10 bases and 0 bases, with 10 bases remaining between them. CDR1 is ENHRY and CDR2 is SYGVKD in the germline V gene. CDR3 length equals 13 residues. In nucleotides, the CDR3 is TGTGCCACCAGGACTTACTCCTACAATGAGCAGTTCTTC. As protein: CATRTYSYNEQFF.

The genes are TRBV11-3 and TRBJ2-7; 11 positions agree with TRBD1. Germline-derived CDR1 and CDR2 are SGHNT and YENEEA. This CDR3 is built from 18 residues. V shed 5 bases, J shed 5 bases, and the junction held 17 bases outside the gene matches. CDR3 residues: CASSLRRGTGGFAHEQYF. CDR3 DNA sequence: TGTGCCAGCAGCCTAAGGAGGGGGACAGGGGGATTTGCCCACGAGCAGTACTTC.

This chain links TRBV5-1 with TRBJ2-7; 9 nucleotides line up with TRBD1. The CDR3 has 16 amino acids. J lost 6 bases, V lost 0 bases, and 10 bases had no gene match. From germline, CDR1 is SGHRS and CDR2 YFSETQ. CDR3 sequence: CASSLAVMDRGGEQYF. In DNA form, the CDR3 reads TGCGCCAGCAGCTTGGCCGTGATGGACAGGGGAGGCGAGCAGTACTTC.

This clone was observed a single time. The chain joins TRBV18 to TRBJ1-2; 11 bases line up with TRBD1. Per the germline V gene, CDR1 is KGHSH and CDR2 is LQKENI. The CDR3 consists of 14 residues. V was pared by 5 bases and J by 10 bases, with 9 bases of the junction left unmatched. The CDR3 bases are TGTGCCAGCTCAGGACGGGACAGGGGGGACTTCTACACCTTC. It is translated as CASSGRDRGDFYTF.

This clone was seen a few times. V and J are TRBV5-1 and TRBJ2-1, with 8 bases aligning to TRBD1. V gave up 2 bases and J gave up 8 bases; unmatched junction bases: 6. The CDR3 is 14 residues long. CDR1 is SGHRS and CDR2 is YFSETQ in the germline V gene. The DNA of the CDR3 is TGCGCCAGCAGCTTTTCCAGGGGGCGAGATGAGCAGTTCTTC. Amino acid sequence: CASSFSRGRDEQFF.

The chain recombines TRBV6-5 with TRBJ1-2; D might be TRBD1 (6 bases). Germline lookup yields CDR1 MNHEY and CDR2 SVGAGI. This CDR3 contains 14 residues. The V and J ends lost 2 bases and 4 bases respectively, with 11 bases between them. The CDR3 DNA sequence: TGTGCCAGCAGTTACCAGAGGACAGTCTATGGCTACACCTTC. Residues: CASSYQRTVYGYTF.

The chain combines TRBV6-6 with TRBJ1-2, with D unclear. From germline, CDR1 is MNHNY and CDR2 SVGAGI (reference sequence). This CDR3 has 13 residues. Trimming stripped 0 bases from V and 1 base from J, with 3 bases between. CDR3 amino acids: CASSYSLNYGYTF. The DNA for the CDR3 is TGTGCCAGCAGTTACTCTCTTAACTATGGCTACACCTTC.

This chain connects TRBV5-1 to TRBJ2-5; 9 bases are a match to TRBD1. CDR1 and CDR2 (germline): SGHRS, YFSETQ. CDR3 length: 14 residues. The junction had 6 bases not matched to a gene; V was cut back by 5 bases and J by 4 bases. The DNA for the CDR3 is TGCGCCAGCAGGGCCGGACAGGGGACAGAGACCCAGTACTTC. Translated: CASRAGQGTETQYF.

Only one count was recorded for this clone. The gene calls are TRBV9 and TRBJ2-5, with D possibly matching TRBD2 (6 bases). CDR3 length: 14 residues. V gave up 2 bases and J gave up 2 bases, with 10 bases separating them. Germline V gene sequence: CDR1 SGDLS, CDR2 YYNGEE. CDR3 sequence reads: CASSVGTYQETQYF. The CDR3 nucleotides read TGTGCCAGCAGCGTGGGGACTTATCAAGAGACCCAGTACTTC.

V is TRBV20-1 and J is TRBJ1-2; 7 bases are shared with TRBD1. The CDR3 loop spans 13 amino acids. Trimming removed 3 bases from V and 6 bases from J; junction bases left unmatched: 7. The V gene's germline CDR1 is DFQATT and CDR2 SNEGSKA (reference sequence). The CDR3 DNA is TGCAGTGCTAGTACACAGGGGATGGATGGCTACACCTTC. Translating it yields CSASTQGMDGYTF.

This chain connects TRBV24-1 to TRBJ2-1; tentatively, D is TRBD1 (6 bases). V lost 4 bases, J lost 0 bases, and 18 bases lay in between. The CDR3 runs 18 residues. The V gene's germline CDR1 is KGHDR and CDR2 SFDVKD. The CDR3, as DNA: TGTGCCACCAGTGACCCTACTTTCACAGGGAGCTCCTACAATGAGCAGTTCTTC. Protein sequence: CATSDPTFTGSSYNEQFF.

The chain is built from TRBV24-1 and TRBJ2-7; no reliable D call. The V and J ends lost 6 bases and 0 bases respectively, with 14 bases between them. CDR3 length: 15 amino acids. Germline V lookup: CDR1 KGHDR, CDR2 SFDVKD. This CDR3 reads CATSSTDGSSYEQYF. DNA for the CDR3: TGTGCCACCAGTTCCACAGACGGTAGCTCCTACGAGCAGTACTTC.

This clone was observed a few times. V gene TRBV2 combines with J gene TRBJ2-7; the D gene is possibly TRBD2 (6 bases). V gave up 6 bases and J gave up 0 bases, with 18 bases separating them. Germline CDR1 is SNHLY and CDR2 is FYNNEI. The CDR3 has 16 residues. In nucleotides, the CDR3 is TGTGCCAGCAGGTCTGTGGGATTCGGGAGCTCCTACGAGCAGTACTTC. Translated: CASRSVGFGSSYEQYF.